These T cell receptor beta chains were read from a single sample in a study of cytomegalovirus exposure and HLA in healthy donors. Some clones are missing from TCRdb's copy, which holds only in-frame ones; the method was immunoSEQ multiplex PCR. The sample records some 100,000 clones, roughly 69% being singletons. Input material: PBMCs. These receptors were collected from a human donor in good health. Each CDR3 is given with its conserved first and last residue.

V gene: TRBV30
CDR3 protein: CAWSVPGQRPNQPQHF

V gene: TRBV11-3
CDR3 protein: CASSPGAGTPGETQYF

V gene: TRBV5-4
CDR3 protein: CASSQRQGAYEQYF

V gene: TRBV19
CDR3 protein: CASSKDRAYTGELFF

V gene: TRBV2
CDR3 protein: CASRANREAHNGQYF

V gene: TRBV5-1
CDR3 protein: CASSSGTSASTDTQYF

V gene: TRBV6-6
CDR3 protein: CASSYGTGHSYEQYF

V gene: TRBV9
CDR3 protein: CASSVGGGGGNSPLHF

V gene: TRBV7-8
CDR3 protein: CASSSTEVRDTQYF

V gene: TRBV7-2
CDR3 protein: CASSLWGQGVGEQYF

V gene: TRBV19
CDR3 protein: CASKSHSPYGYTF

V gene: TRBV18
CDR3 protein: CASSPLVGEAGNTIYF

V gene: TRBV5-1
CDR3 protein: CASSRVGSSNYGYTF

V gene: TRBV19
CDR3 protein: CASSILAGGLGEQFF

V gene: TRBV5-1
CDR3 protein: CASSRLAGSLDEQFF

V gene: TRBV7-2
CDR3 protein: CASSLAASKVQETQYF

V gene: TRBV9
CDR3 protein: CASSANRGLPLQETQYF

V gene: TRBV6-5
CDR3 protein: CASSYNPGGELFF

V gene: TRBV5-1
CDR3 protein: CASSFWGQDGYTF

V gene: TRBV4-1
CDR3 protein: CASSHKEAGGRDTQYF

V gene: TRBV18
CDR3 protein: CASSPIASGSTDEQFF

V gene: TRBV19
CDR3 protein: CASSMLRGGTGSSPLHF

V gene: TRBV27
CDR3 protein: CASSLRDRLNTEAFF

V gene: TRBV28
CDR3 protein: CASSTSSRAPRGYTF

V gene: TRBV4-3
CDR3 protein: CASSQDFRGDLGNIQYF

V gene: TRBV6-5
CDR3 protein: CASSLTVNYGYTF

V gene: TRBV28
CDR3 protein: CATLGVQAYEQYF

V gene: TRBV27
CDR3 protein: CASRLQGGNEQFF

V gene: TRBV2
CDR3 protein: CASGPREGGTTGELFF

V gene: TRBV28
CDR3 protein: CASIKRQGARETQYF

V gene: TRBV5-1
CDR3 protein: CASSSRDSTYGYTF

V gene: TRBV28
CDR3 protein: CASSLRGRSGNQPQHF

V gene: TRBV6-5
CDR3 protein: CASSPGKAGPQGQYF

V gene: TRBV7-9
CDR3 protein: CASSLRQGAGELFF

V gene: TRBV6-1
CDR3 protein: CASSLRYQETQYF

V gene: TRBV29-1
CDR3 protein: CSVLGQGSKNIQYF

V gene: TRBV6-6
CDR3 protein: CASRGVSGNTIYF

V gene: TRBV2
CDR3 protein: CASSLDQGANYGYTF

V gene: TRBV21-1
CDR3 protein: CASSKQGCAKNIQYF

V gene: TRBV10-3
CDR3 protein: CAISVTRGGYTF